The rows below give T cell receptor beta chains drawn from one sample of a study of blood T cell repertoires in COVID-19. The repertoire was sequenced with immunoSEQ multiplex PCR; TCRdb's copy has only in-frame clones and lacks some. The sample records approximately 220,000 clones, around four fifths being singletons. The sequencing input was peripheral blood. These TCRs come from a woman aged 40 to 50 with active or convalescent COVID-19. Each CDR3 is given without its conserved first and last residue.

cdr3_aa j_call v_call
ASSENRNQPQH TRBJ1-5 TRBV6-1
ASSPTGGVYGGNTIY TRBJ1-3 TRBV18
ASSDGGRTGYT TRBJ1-2 TRBV2
ASSPQREPNEQF TRBJ2-1 TRBV18
ASSTLAGGYNEQF TRBJ2-1 TRBV19
ATSRDNRENAF TRBJ1-1 TRBV15
ASSPDRATEAF TRBJ1-1 TRBV12-3/TRBV12-4
ASGRGQDNQPQH TRBJ1-5 TRBV12-5
ASSLPPGTSGGTDTQY TRBJ2-3 TRBV7-2
ASSPQGGEPQH TRBJ1-5 TRBV19
ASSRLPRDRDNYGYT TRBJ1-2 TRBV5-1
ASSPQGRGQADGELF TRBJ2-2 TRBV7-9
ASSLGAGLMDEQY TRBJ2-7 TRBV7-9
ASSLSGGPYEKLF TRBJ1-4 TRBV5-6
ASSVGGGQQPQH TRBJ1-5 TRBV9
ASSTIGGDYNEQF TRBJ2-1 TRBV11-2
ASTAGDYEQY TRBJ2-7 TRBV7-9
ASSLQVEVNGYT TRBJ1-2 TRBV18